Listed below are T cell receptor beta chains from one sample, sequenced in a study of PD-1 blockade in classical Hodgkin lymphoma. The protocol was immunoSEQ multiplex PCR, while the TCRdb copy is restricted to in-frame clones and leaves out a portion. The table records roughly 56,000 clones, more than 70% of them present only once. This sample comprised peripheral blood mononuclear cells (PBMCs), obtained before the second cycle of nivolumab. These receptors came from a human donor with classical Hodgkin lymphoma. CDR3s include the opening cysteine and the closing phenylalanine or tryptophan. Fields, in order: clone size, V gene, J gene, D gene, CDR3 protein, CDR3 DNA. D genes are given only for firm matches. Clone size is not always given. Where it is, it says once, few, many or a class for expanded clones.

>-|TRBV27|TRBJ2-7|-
CASSLTGSYEQYF
TGTGCCAGCAGTTTGACCGGATCCTACGAGCAGTACTTC
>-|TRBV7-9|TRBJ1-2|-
CASSWVEGVNYGYTF
TGTGCCAGCAGTTGGGTGGAGGGAGTAAACTATGGCTACACCTTC
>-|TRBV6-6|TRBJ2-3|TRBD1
CASTLGGQGFTDTQYF
TGTGCCAGCACCCTGGGGGGACAGGGGTTCACAGATACGCAGTATTTT
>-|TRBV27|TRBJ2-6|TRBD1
CASSPDRGGSGANVLTF
TGTGCCAGCAGCCCCGACAGGGGGGGTTCTGGGGCCAACGTCCTGACTTTC
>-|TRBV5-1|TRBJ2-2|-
CASSFKGDTGELFF
TGCGCCAGCAGCTTCAAGGGCGACACCGGGGAGCTGTTTTTT
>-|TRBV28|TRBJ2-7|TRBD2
CASSGSGASSYEQYF
TGTGCCAGCAGTGGTAGCGGGGCGAGCTCCTACGAGCAGTACTTC
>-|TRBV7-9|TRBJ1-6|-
CASSLKGGSPLHF
TGTGCCAGCAGCTTGAAAGGGGGATCACCCCTCCACTTT
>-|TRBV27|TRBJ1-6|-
CASSLGPTGGNSPLHF
TGTGCCAGCAGTTTAGGACCGACAGGCGGGAATTCACCCCTCCACTTT
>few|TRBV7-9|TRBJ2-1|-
CASSLERDEQFF
TGTGCCAGCAGCTTAGAAAGGGATGAGCAGTTCTTC
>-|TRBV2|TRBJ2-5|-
CASVGFSVEEQETQYF
TGTGCCAGCGTTGGGTTCAGTGTCGAGGAACAAGAGACCCAGTACTTC
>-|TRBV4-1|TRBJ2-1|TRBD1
CASSQPGGLDNEQFF
TGCGCCAGCAGCCAACCAGGGGGTTTGGACAATGAGCAGTTCTTC
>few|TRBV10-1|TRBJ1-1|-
CASSDYGRGEGEAFF
TGCGCCAGCAGTGATTACGGCAGGGGAGAGGGTGAAGCTTTCTTT
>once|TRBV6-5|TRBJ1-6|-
CATRQTNSPLHF
TGTGCCACCAGACAGACCAATTCACCCCTCCACTTT
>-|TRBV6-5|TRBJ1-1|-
CASRSNTVGGTEAFF
TGTGCCAGCAGATCGAACACAGTAGGGGGCACTGAAGCTTTCTTT
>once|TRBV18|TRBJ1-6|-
CASSPSGSNSPLHF
TGTGCCAGCTCACCCTCAGGGTCGAATTCACCCCTCCACTTT
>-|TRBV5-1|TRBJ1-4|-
CASSPGTVEKLFF
TGCGCCAGCAGCCCTGGCACAGTCGAAAAACTGTTTTTT
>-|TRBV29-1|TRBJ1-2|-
CSVATVELAWGYTF
TGCAGCGTTGCGACAGTAGAATTGGCTTGGGGCTACACCTTC
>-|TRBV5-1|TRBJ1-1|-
CASSNEPGSNTEAFF
TGCGCCAGCAGTAATGAACCTGGTTCGAACACTGAAGCTTTCTTT
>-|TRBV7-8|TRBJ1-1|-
CASSLVSGNTEAFF
TGTGCCAGCAGCTTAGTCTCAGGCAACACTGAAGCTTTCTTT
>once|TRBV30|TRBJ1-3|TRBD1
CAWRTTGAGSGNTIYF
TGTGCCTGGAGGACAACAGGGGCAGGGTCTGGAAACACCATATATTTT
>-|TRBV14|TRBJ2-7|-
CASSQQLYEQYF
TGTGCCAGCAGCCAACAGTTATACGAGCAGTACTTC
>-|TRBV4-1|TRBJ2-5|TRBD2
CASSDRSGGLRDQYF
TGCGCCAGCAGCGACAGGAGCGGGGGGCTGCGGGACCAGTACTTC
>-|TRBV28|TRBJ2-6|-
CASRGQASGANVLTF
TGTGCCAGCAGAGGACAAGCCTCTGGGGCCAACGTCCTGACTTTC
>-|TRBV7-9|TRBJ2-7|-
CASSASGQTYEQYF
TGTGCCAGCAGCGCCTCGGGGCAGACCTACGAGCAGTACTTC
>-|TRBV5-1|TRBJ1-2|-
CASNLSGAFNYGYTF
TGCGCCAGCAACTTGAGTGGGGCGTTTAACTATGGCTACACCTTC
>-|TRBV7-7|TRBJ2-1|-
CASSSTGGELNEQFF
TGTGCCAGCAGCTCCACAGGGGGGGAACTCAATGAGCAGTTCTTC
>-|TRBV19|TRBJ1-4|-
CASSLLLGDATNEKLFF
TGTGCCAGTAGTCTACTCCTTGGAGACGCAACTAATGAAAAACTGTTTTTT
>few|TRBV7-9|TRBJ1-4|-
CASSLGGVGNEKLFF
TGTGCCAGCAGCTTAGGAGGGGTTGGGAATGAAAAACTGTTTTTT
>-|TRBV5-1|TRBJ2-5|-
CASSLTGNQETQYF
TGCGCCAGCAGCTTGACGGGGAACCAAGAGACCCAGTACTTC
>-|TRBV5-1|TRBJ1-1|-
CASSLREVYTEAFF
TGCGCCAGCAGCTTGAGGGAGGTATACACTGAAGCTTTCTTT
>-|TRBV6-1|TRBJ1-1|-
CASSEGDMNTEAFF
TGTGCCAGCAGTGAAGGTGACATGAACACTGAAGCTTTCTTT
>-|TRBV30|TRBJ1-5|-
CAWGAEYSNQPQHF
TGTGCCTGGGGTGCGGAATATAGCAATCAGCCCCAGCATTTT
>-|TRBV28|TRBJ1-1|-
CASSLSSRGATEAFF
TGTGCCAGCAGTTTATCGAGCCGAGGGGCTACTGAAGCTTTCTTT
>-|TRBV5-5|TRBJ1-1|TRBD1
CASSLGQGRVAFF
TGTGCCAGCAGCTTGGGACAGGGTCGAGTAGCTTTCTTT
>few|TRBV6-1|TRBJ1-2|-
CAAGQGYGYTF
TGTGCCGCAGGGCAGGGATATGGCTACACCTTC
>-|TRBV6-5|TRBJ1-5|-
CASSSITGSNQPQHF
TGTGCCAGCAGTTCCATTACAGGAAGCAATCAGCCCCAGCATTTT
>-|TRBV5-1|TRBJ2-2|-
CASSLVGLNGGELFF
TGCGCCAGCAGCTTGGTAGGACTCAATGGCGGGGAGCTGTTTTTT
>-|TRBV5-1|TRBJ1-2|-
CASTSDRYGYTF
TGCGCCAGCACCTCAGACAGATATGGCTACACCTTC
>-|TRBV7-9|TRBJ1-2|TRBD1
CASRRTGGTNYGYTF
TGTGCCAGCAGAAGGACAGGCGGAACTAACTATGGCTACACCTTC
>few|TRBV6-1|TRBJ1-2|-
CASRQANYGYTF
TGTGCCAGCAGGCAGGCTAACTATGGCTACACCTTC
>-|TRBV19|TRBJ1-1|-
CASNIGPHTEAFF
TGTGCCAGTAACATCGGGCCCCACACTGAAGCTTTCTTT
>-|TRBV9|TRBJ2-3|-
CASSVGPLSTDTQYF
TGTGCCAGCAGCGTAGGCCCACTCAGCACAGATACGCAGTATTTT
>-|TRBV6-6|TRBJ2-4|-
CASSHPGAKNIQYF
TGTGCCAGCAGCCACCCCGGAGCCAAAAACATTCAGTACTTC
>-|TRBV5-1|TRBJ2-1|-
CASSLLRGAYNEQFF
TGCGCCAGCAGCCTCCTCCGGGGGGCTTACAATGAGCAGTTCTTC
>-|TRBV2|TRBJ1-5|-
CASSRGEQGNRPQHF
TGTGCCAGCAGTAGGGGTGAACAGGGTAATCGGCCCCAGCATTTT
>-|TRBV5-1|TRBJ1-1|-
CASSPRTATIMNTEAFF
TGCGCCAGCAGCCCAAGGACAGCCACCATCATGAACACTGAAGCTTTCTTT
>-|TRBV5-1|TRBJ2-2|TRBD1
CASSLVGQDTGELFF
TGCGCCAGCAGCTTGGTGGGACAGGACACCGGGGAGCTGTTTTTT
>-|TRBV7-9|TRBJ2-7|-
CASSLVVGVYEQYF
TGTGCCAGCAGCTTAGTTGTCGGGGTCTACGAGCAGTACTTC
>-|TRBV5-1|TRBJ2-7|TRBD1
CASSFGTGGHEQYF
TGCGCCAGCAGCTTCGGGACAGGGGGCCACGAGCAGTACTTC
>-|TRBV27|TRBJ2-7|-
CASSLWPPYEQYF
TGTGCCAGCAGTTTATGGCCCCCCTACGAGCAGTACTTC
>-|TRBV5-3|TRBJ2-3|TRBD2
CARSYIPGLGLVDTQYF
TGTGCCAGAAGCTATATTCCGGGACTAGGTCTCGTAGATACGCAGTATTTT
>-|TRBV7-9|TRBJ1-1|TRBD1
CASGRTRGLGTEAFF
TGTGCCAGCGGGAGAACCAGGGGGCTAGGGACTGAAGCTTTCTTT
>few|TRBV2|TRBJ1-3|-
CASMRMGNTIYF
TGTGCCAGCATGCGAATGGGAAACACCATATATTTT
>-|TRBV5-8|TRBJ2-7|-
CASSLVIKGESYEQYF
TGTGCCAGCAGCTTGGTGATAAAAGGGGAATCCTACGAGCAGTACTTC
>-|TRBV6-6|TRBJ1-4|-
CASARDILEKLFF
TGTGCCAGCGCCCGGGACATTCTTGAAAAACTGTTTTTT
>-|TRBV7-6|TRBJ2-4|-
CASSRPEDGFKNIQYF
TGTGCCAGCAGCCGGCCCGAGGATGGGTTCAAAAACATTCAGTACTTC
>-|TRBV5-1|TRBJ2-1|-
CASIEGTSSYNEQFF
TGCGCCAGCATCGAGGGGACGAGCAGCTACAATGAGCAGTTCTTC
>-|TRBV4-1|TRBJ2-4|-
CASSQGQENIQYF
TGCGCCAGCAGCCAAGGACAAGAAAACATTCAGTACTTC